The 25 T cell receptor beta chains listed next were all sequenced from one sample in a study of T-cell memory formation after mild COVID-19. TCRdb recomputed calls from the 5' RACE reads with MiXCR, one row per CDR3 protein. This table has 380,000 or so distinct CDR3 sequences, about an eighth appearing once. Sequencing used PBMCs or a T cell subset sorted from them (not recorded which). The source of these receptors is a man aged 18 to 35 who had mild COVID-19 (a few samples of this study predate the infection). Cell type and time point are not known.

This clonotype has at least ten counts. DNA of the CDR3: TGTGCCAGCAGCTTTGGCTATGAGCAGTTCTTC. Protein sequence: CASSFGYEQFF. The chain is built from TRBV7-6 and TRBJ2-1; D remains ambiguous. This CDR3 has 11 amino acids. Trimming took off 3 bases at V and 8 bases at J, with 5 bases between the two ends. CDR1 and CDR2 (germline): SGHVS, FNYEAQ.

This clonotype is judged large. The rearrangement joins TRBV20-1 to TRBJ1-3; D remains unclear. This CDR3 spans 10 amino acids. The germline CDR1 and CDR2 sequences are DFQATT and SNEGSKA (reference sequence). Trimming pared 5 bases from V and 3 bases from J, leaving 2 bases between. The CDR3 is CSARGNTIYF. The CDR3, as DNA: TGCAGTGCTCGTGGAAACACCATATATTTT.

This chain connects TRBV5-1 to TRBJ2-5; D is uncertain. The germline V gene encodes CDR1 SGHRS and CDR2 YFSETQ. The V end lost 0 bases, the J end lost 0 bases, and 6 bases lay between the germline ends. The CDR3 is made up of 14 amino acids. The CDR3, as DNA: TGCGCCAGCAGCTTGGAGGCAGACCAAGAGACCCAGTACTTC. Translated, it gives CASSLEADQETQYF.

There are a few counts of this clonotype. CDR3 in amino acids: CASSYNRANYGYTF. The CDR3 DNA reads TGTGCCAGCAGTTACAACAGAGCTAACTATGGCTACACCTTC. The J gene is TRBJ1-2, the V gene TRBV6-5; D gene unclear. CDR1 and CDR2 from the germline V gene are MNHEY and SVGAGI. Deletions cut 2 bases from V and 0 bases from J, with 7 bases between. The CDR3 runs to 14 residues.

In its sample, this clonotype was seen a few times. The gene calls are TRBV12-1 and TRBJ2-1; the table calls TRBD2, which could not be checked here. TRBV12-1 is classified as a pseudogene. The CDR3 has 15 residues. CDR3 in DNA: TGTGCCACTCAGCCAGGGCTAGCGGCCCCCCGGGGGCAGTTCTTC. Encoded protein: CATQPGLAAPRGQFF.

This clonotype appeared a few times. V and J are TRBV7-2 and TRBJ2-1; D remains unclear. Trimming pared 3 bases from V and 6 bases from J, leaving 9 bases between. Germline assignment: CDR1 SGHTA and CDR2 FQGNSA. The CDR3 covers 13 residues. As DNA, the CDR3 is TGTGCCAGCAGCTTCAGTTACGGCAATGAGCAGTTCTTC. The encoded protein is CASSFSYGNEQFF.

A few counts support this clonotype. This CDR3 is CASSLAPGGWETQYF. As DNA, the CDR3 is TGTGCCAGCAGCTTAGCGCCGGGGGGATGGGAGACCCAGTACTTC. The rearrangement links TRBV7-2 to TRBJ2-5, with 7 positions matching TRBD2. Germline assignment: CDR1 SGHTA and CDR2 FQGNSA. The ends lost 0 bases at V and 5 bases at J; junction bases unmatched: 6. This CDR3 has 15 residues.

The rearrangement joins TRBV7-2 to TRBJ1-2; D gene unclear. The germline V and J ends were trimmed by 3 bases and 6 bases, with 11 bases remaining between them. CDR3 size: 13 residues. Germline V gene lookup returns CDR1 SGHTA and CDR2 FQGNSA. The CDR3 sequence is CASSFGSRDGYTF. In DNA form, the CDR3 reads TGTGCCAGCAGCTTCGGCAGTCGGGATGGCTACACCTTC.

This clonotype was seen many times. CDR3 coding DNA: TGTGCCAGCAGCCCATCCCCTGGCACAGATACGCAGTATTTT. It codes for CASSPSPGTDTQYF. This chain connects TRBV7-3 to TRBJ2-3; no definite D call. This CDR3 spans 14 amino acids. V was pared by 5 bases and J by 1 base, with 10 bases between. Germline values: CDR1 SGHTA, CDR2 FQGTGA.

The chain has TRBV7-9 and TRBJ2-1; D perhaps matches TRBD2 (6 bases). Between the trimmed V and J ends, which lost 4 bases and 7 bases, there was a span of 11 bases. This CDR3 spans 13 amino acids. Germline-derived CDR1 and CDR2 are SEHNR and FQNEAQ (reference sequence). This CDR3 reads CASSWSEGNEQFF. In DNA, the CDR3 is TGTGCCAGCAGCTGGTCGGAGGGGAATGAGCAGTTCTTC.

Only a few counts were recorded for this clonotype. The chain employs TRBV6-2 or TRBV6-3 and TRBJ2-5; TRBD2 matches 7 bases. The CDR3 is 17 amino acids. Germline lookup yields CDR1 MNHEY and CDR2 SVGEGT. V lost 0 bases to trimming and J lost 5 bases; unmatched junction nucleotides: 12. The CDR3: CASSYSPRGGGGETQYF. The CDR3 DNA sequence: TGTGCCAGCAGTTACTCCCCGCGCGGGGGAGGTGGGGAGACCCAGTACTTC.

In this sample, this clonotype turned up many times. This chain connects TRBV20-1 to TRBJ1-2; 7 bases fit TRBD1. In germline, CDR1 is DFQATT, CDR2 SNEGSKA (reference sequence). The J segment lost 2 bases and the V segment lost 5 bases, leaving 14 bases of the junction unmatched. The CDR3 runs to 16 residues. The CDR3 region is CSAPESNRGVNYGYTF. The CDR3 nucleotides are TGCAGTGCTCCCGAATCAAACAGGGGAGTCAACTATGGCTACACCTTC.

This clonotype was observed at least ten times. The chain recombines TRBV5-5 with TRBJ2-5; D uncertain. Per the germline V gene, CDR1 is SGHKS and CDR2 is YYEKEE (reference sequence). Between the trimmed V and J ends, which lost 4 bases and 6 bases, there was a span of 16 bases. This CDR3 spans 14 amino acids. The CDR3 bases are TGTGCCAGCAGCCCCAGTCCCATGGAGAAGACCCAGTACTTC. It codes for CASSPSPMEKTQYF.

The rearrangement uses TRBV6-1 and TRBJ2-3, with 10 bases matching TRBD2. V shed 6 bases, J shed 4 bases, and the junction held 19 bases outside the gene matches. This CDR3 contains 19 residues. Germline values: CDR1 MNHNS, CDR2 SASEGT. CDR3 nucleotides: TGTGCCAGCAGGAGGCCCCTAGCTTTTACTAGCGGGGTTGCAGATACGCAGTATTTT. Translated, it gives CASRRPLAFTSGVADTQYF.

This chain links TRBV5-1 with TRBJ1-2; D gene ambiguous. CDR3 length equals 17 residues. In germline, CDR1 is SGHRS, CDR2 YFSETQ. The V gene lost 0 bases and the J gene lost 8 bases, with 23 bases spanning the gap. The CDR3 bases are TGCGCCAGCAGCTTGGCCGGGAACAGAGCGAATCTATGGGGCTACACCTTC. This gives the protein CASSLAGNRANLWGYTF.

The chain joins TRBV19 to TRBJ2-1; 7 nucleotides match TRBD2. Germline CDR1 and CDR2: LNHDA and SQIVND (reference sequence). The CDR3 has 13 amino acids. With 3 bases clipped from V and 13 bases from J, the junction kept 9 bases outside the gene matches. The CDR3 region is CASSMRSGVQQFF. The CDR3 DNA sequence: TGTGCCAGTAGTATGAGGAGCGGGGTTCAACAGTTCTTC.

V gene TRBV5-1 combines with J gene TRBJ2-3; TRBD1 matches 8 bases. J was trimmed by 9 bases and V by 5 bases; bases with no gene match: 8. The CDR3 spans 13 residues. The germline V gene encodes CDR1 SGHRS and CDR2 YFSETQ. The CDR3 spells CASRTGALRTQYF. The DNA of the CDR3 is TGCGCCAGCAGGACAGGGGCCCTGCGGACGCAGTATTTT.

V gene TRBV3-1 combines with J gene TRBJ1-2; 8 bases line up with TRBD1. This CDR3 contains 13 residues. Germline CDR1 LGHDT, CDR2 YNNKEL (reference sequence). J lost 13 bases, V lost 3 bases, and 10 bases had no gene match. CDR3 coding DNA: TGTGCCAGCAGCCACCGGACAGGGAGTATGCTCACCTTC. Its translation: CASSHRTGSMLTF.

This clonotype was seen repeatedly, ten times or more. The junction departs from the called germline gene at one end, perhaps through a read error. The DNA of the CDR3 is TGTGCCACTGGAACTTATGAAAAACTGTTTTTT. Protein product: CATGTYEKLFF. This rearrangement joins TRBV19 to TRBJ1-4; no clear D gene. This CDR3 contains 11 residues. Germline V lookup: CDR1 LNHDA, CDR2 SQIVND (reference sequence).

This clonotype appeared many times. The gene calls are TRBV7-3 and TRBJ1-2, with TRBD1 identical over 7 bases. Germline V CDR1 and CDR2: SGHTA, FQGTGA. Unmatched junction bases numbered 4, after V lost 5 bases and J lost 4 bases. CDR3 length equals 13 residues. The CDR3 DNA follows: TGTGCCAGCAGCCTGGGACAGTCCTATGGCTACACCTTC. It specifies CASSLGQSYGYTF.

The V call is TRBV5-1, the J call TRBJ2-7; 10 bases align to TRBD1. V trimming: 1 base; J trimming: 6 bases; junction bases outside the gene matches: 4. CDR3 length: 14 amino acids. Looked up from germline, CDR1 is SGHRS and CDR2 is YFSETQ. CDR3 protein: CASSLIGTGVEQYF. Here the CDR3 DNA reads TGCGCCAGCAGCTTGATAGGGACAGGGGTCGAGCAGTACTTC.

The chain combines TRBV28 with TRBJ1-5; perhaps TRBD1 as D (5 bases). The V gene's germline CDR1 is MDHEN and CDR2 SYDVKM. The CDR3 runs to 14 residues. Trimming removed 2 bases from V and 7 bases from J, with 12 bases in between. CDR3 nucleotide sequence: TGTGCCAGCAGTTTAACCCCCCCAGGGCAGCCCCAGCATTTT. Translating it yields CASSLTPPGQPQHF.

V gene TRBV10-3 combines with J gene TRBJ2-2; 9 bases match TRBD1. CDR3 length equals 15 residues. Trimming at V came to 4 bases and at J to 6 bases, leaving 6 bases not matched to a gene. In germline, CDR1 is ENHRY, CDR2 SYGVKD. CDR3 in DNA: TGTGCCATCAGTGCCGGGACAGGGTTCCCCGGGGAGCTGTTTTTT. Its translation is CAISAGTGFPGELFF.

In its sample, this clonotype was seen many times. The chain has TRBV5-1 and TRBJ2-3; D is unresolved. The V gene lost 4 bases and the J gene lost 2 bases, with 14 bases spanning the gap. The CDR3 contains 15 residues. Germline V gene lookup returns CDR1 SGHRS and CDR2 YFSETQ. The CDR3 DNA reads TGCGCCAGCAGCCAAGAACAGACATACACAGATACGCAGTATTTT. Encoded protein: CASSQEQTYTDTQYF.

The chain links TRBV4-1 to TRBJ2-1; D not resolved. This CDR3 has 13 residues. Germline CDR1 MGHRA, CDR2 YSYEKL. V was cut by 1 base and J by 7 bases, with 8 bases left in between. CDR3 sequence (DNA): TGCGCCAGCAGCCAAGCAACCGCAAATGAGCAGTTCTTC. As protein: CASSQATANEQFF.